This T cell receptor (beta chain) was identified in a study of CD8 T cells in ankylosing spondylitis. Points from the study as a whole: In ankylosing spondylitis blood, a motif of about 8 highly homologous TCR beta variants appeared characteristic.

The CDR3 is 12 amino acids. Germline V CDR1 and CDR2: MDHEN, SYDVKM. The ends were cut back, 6 bases at V and 8 bases at J, with 14 bases in the middle. Preparation of TCR beta libraries was done by quantitative 5'-RACE with molecular barcodes. Using its own MiXCR run on the 5' RACE reads, TCRdb lists one record per CDR3 protein. The profile covers around 130,000 distinct CDR3 sequences, with over 15% appearing a single time and approximately 30% taken by the ten largest. Worth noting for this clonotype: Antigen unknown.

The rearrangement links TRBV28 to TRBJ2-7, with D possibly called TRBD1 or TRBD2 (7 bases each). The TCR was taken from a male donor with ankylosing spondylitis. Sequenced: blood, either unsorted or a sorted T cell fraction (not recorded which). The CDR3 sequence is CASSLTGTKQYF. The CDR3 coding sequence is TGTGCCAGCAGCTTGACAGGGACTAAGCAGTACTTC.